This TCR beta chain was sequenced for a study of blood T cell repertoires in COVID-19. Looking at the study overall: Acute-phase and convalescent COVID-19 samples originated in the United States, Italy and Spain. Nucleic acid was either cDNA or gDNA, and it came from T cells, B-cell-depleted T cells, or PBMCs.

The method was immunoSEQ multiplex PCR; TCRdb's version includes in-frame clones alone and lacks a portion of them. Of around 37,000 clones detected, about 85% appear once; the ten largest clones hold over 20%. Trimming took off 1 base at V and 1 base at J, with 4 bases between the two ends. From germline, CDR1 is SGHTA and CDR2 FQGNSA. The CDR3 totals 14 residues. This TCR was sampled from a man in his fifties or sixties with acute or convalescent COVID-19. Source material: peripheral blood. This chain links TRBV7-2 with TRBJ2-2; no firm D call. Here the CDR3 DNA reads TGTGCCAGCAGCTTAGTTAGGAACACCGGGGAGCTGTTTTTT. Its protein is CASSLVRNTGELFF.